The TCR beta chain under discussion was sequenced for a study of blood T cell repertoires in COVID-19. Germline V gene sequence: CDR1 SGDLS, CDR2 YYNGEE. The CDR3 runs 14 residues. V lost 4 bases and J lost 5; bases outside the gene matches: 4. As processed by the authors: Amplification from reference gene primers served as the basis for estimated nucleated cell counts. Assay used: immunoSEQ multiplex PCR; TCRdb lists only in-frame clones, some missing. V, J and clone size reflect that table, while D and trimming were determined from the DNA. The table has about 440,000 clones, 70% to 90% seen once. Material: PBMCs or T cells enriched from blood (not recorded which). The TCR comes from a woman aged 18-30 years with acute COVID-19. The J gene is TRBJ2-5, the V gene TRBV9; 11 bases are shared with TRBD1. Written as DNA, the CDR3 is TGTGCCAGCAGCCGGGACAGGGGGATGGAGACCCAGTACTTC. This gives the protein CASSRDRGMETQYF. Looking up the rest from reference TRBV9 and TRBJ2-5 gives the full variable domain: DSGVTQTPKHLITATGQRVTLRCSPRSGDLSVYWYQQSLDQGLQFLIQYYNGEERAKGNILERFSAQQFPDLHSELNLSSLELGDSALYFCASSRDRGMETQYFGPGTRLLVL.